Each of the 13 T cell receptor beta chains below was sequenced from the same sample in a study of OX40 agonist ivuxolimab in advanced cancers. Method: immunoSEQ multiplex PCR; TCRdb's copy keeps in-frame clones and lacks some. The sample yields about 58,000 clones, about 76% seen once. The sample was CD4+ or CD8+ T cells sorted from blood, taken in a trial of the OX40 agonist ivuxolimab. Receptors were obtained from an adult with an advanced solid tumor such as melanoma, head and neck, liver or kidney cancer.

The gene calls are TRBV5-5 and TRBJ2-1; weak D call: TRBD2 (6 bases). Between the trimmed V and J ends, which lost 2 bases and 10 bases, there was a span of 22 bases. Germline V gene sequence: CDR1 SGHKS, CDR2 YYEKEE (reference sequence). This CDR3 is 16 amino acids long. Here the CDR3 reads CASSFVGTVDAREQFF. As DNA, the CDR3 is TGTGCCAGCAGCTTTGTAGGGACTGTCGACGCTAGAGAGCAGTTCTTC.

The chain uses TRBV5-4 and TRBJ2-7, with unresolved D. Trimming cost V 0 bases and J 4 bases, with 8 bases left between them. CDR3 length: 13 amino acids. The V gene's germline CDR1 is SGHNT and CDR2 YYREEE (reference sequence). CDR3 DNA sequence: TGTGCCAGCAGCTTGGCCTTGGCGTACGAGCAGTACTTC. Amino acid sequence: CASSLALAYEQYF.

This rearrangement joins TRBV5-6 to TRBJ1-1; TRBD1 is a possible D gene (5 bases). V was cut by 4 bases and J by 4 bases, with 14 bases left in between. Germline CDR1 is SGHDT and CDR2 is YYEEEE. CDR3 length: 14 amino acids. CDR3 nucleotide sequence: TGTGCCAGCAGCCCGTGGGGGGGTGGCACTGAAGCTTTCTTT. Protein: CASSPWGGGTEAFF.

V and J are TRBV7-3 and TRBJ1-3; D uncertain. This CDR3 has 18 amino acids. V lost 1 base and J 0 bases, leaving 16 bases between the germline ends. Looked up from germline, CDR1 is SGHTA and CDR2 is FQGTGA. CDR3 amino acids: CASSLILQRWPSGNTIYF. The CDR3, as DNA: TGTGCCAGCAGCTTAATCCTCCAACGGTGGCCCTCTGGAAACACCATATATTTT.

The V gene is TRBV30, the J gene TRBJ1-6; 7 bases map to TRBD1. Germline CDR1 reads GTSNPN; CDR2 reads SVGIG (reference sequence). This CDR3 comprises 14 residues. J was trimmed by 12 bases and V by 3 bases; bases with no gene match: 11. CDR3 DNA: TGTGCCTGGAGAAGGGACAGTGGGAAGAAACCCCTCCACTTT. Its protein is CAWRRDSGKKPLHF.

This clone was seen only once. This chain joins TRBV6-6 and TRBJ2-1; D perhaps matches TRBD1 (5 bases). The germline V and J ends were trimmed by 8 bases and 4 bases, with 15 bases remaining between them. CDR1 is MNHNY and CDR2 is SVGAGI in the germline V gene (reference sequence). The CDR3 runs 14 residues. In DNA, the CDR3 is TGTGCCAGCGAGACAGCTTTCGGGTACAATGAGCAGTTCTTC. This gives the protein CASETAFGYNEQFF.

This clone has a handful of counts. The chain employs TRBV4-1 and TRBJ1-4; D possibly corresponds to TRBD1 (5 bases). The CDR3 has 13 amino acids. Germline loops: CDR1 MGHRA, CDR2 YSYEKL. V lost 0 bases to trimming and J lost 13 bases, with 12 bases between them. CDR3 DNA: TGCGCCAGCAGCCAAGACAGGGATAGGGGACTGTTTTTT. Its translation is CASSQDRDRGLFF.

The rearrangement uses TRBV5-6 and TRBJ2-1, with D possibly being TRBD2 (7 bases). Germline assignment: CDR1 SGHDT and CDR2 YYEEEE. The CDR3 is 18 residues long. The V end lost 3 bases, the J end lost 4 bases, and 23 bases lay between the germline ends. For the CDR3, the DNA is TGTGCCAGCAGCTCCCCCGGGGAACAGGGAGGGCGGTACAATGAGCAGTTCTTC. Protein: CASSSPGEQGGRYNEQFF.

The gene calls are TRBV4-1 and TRBJ1-5, with 10 positions matching TRBD1. Germline V gene data show CDR1 as MGHRA and CDR2 as YSYEKL. The V segment lost 5 bases and the J segment 6 bases; nucleotides outside the gene matches: 4. The CDR3 spans 14 residues. CDR3 bases: TGCGCCAGCAGCGGACAGGGGGGGGGTCAGCCCCAGCATTTT. It codes for CASSGQGGGQPQHF.

The V and J genes are TRBV5-1 and TRBJ2-5; 9 bases line up with TRBD1. Per germline, CDR1 SGHRS and CDR2 YFSETQ. Unmatched junction bases numbered 8, after V lost 5 bases and J lost 9 bases. The CDR3 is 13 amino acids. CDR3 sequence: CASSDRRQGAQYF. As DNA, the CDR3 is TGCGCCAGCAGTGACAGGAGACAGGGGGCCCAGTACTTC.

The J gene is TRBJ2-3, the V gene TRBV7-3; a weak D match, TRBD1 (6 bases). The CDR3 extends over 14 amino acids. From germline, CDR1 is SGHTA and CDR2 FQGTGA. V gave up 3 bases and J gave up 3 bases, with 10 bases separating them. CDR3 in amino acids: CASSLGQGTDTQYF. DNA of the CDR3: TGTGCCAGCAGCTTGGGGCAGGGGACAGATACGCAGTATTTT.

The rearrangement uses TRBV6-1 and TRBJ1-1; D remains ambiguous. The germline V gene has CDR1 MNHNS and CDR2 SASEGT. V lost 2 bases and J lost 3, with 10 bases in between. The CDR3 consists of 14 residues. Here the CDR3 DNA reads TGTGCCAGCAGTGAACCGGGTCACTACACTGAAGCTTTCTTT. Protein sequence: CASSEPGHYTEAFF.

This clone was seen just once. The chain recombines TRBV4-2 with TRBJ1-4; D ambiguous. V was trimmed by 1 base and J by 4 bases, leaving 10 bases between them. The CDR3 is made up of 15 amino acids. Per the germline V gene, CDR1 is LGHNA and CDR2 is YNFKEQ. CDR3 sequence reads: CASSQVEDLNEKLFF. The CDR3 nucleotides are TGTGCCAGCAGCCAAGTCGAGGACCTTAATGAAAAACTGTTTTTT.